The 21 T cell receptor beta chains below come from one sample, sequenced in a study of shared clonotypes between healthy human individuals. The naive CD8 subset, CD45RO-negative cells positively selected for CCR7, excluded terminally differentiated effector memory CD45RA+ cells. Profiled with immunoSEQ multiplex PCR; TCRdb holds only in-frame clones, not every one. The sample lists 800,000 to 950,000 clones, 96% occurring once. The source material was naive CD8+ T cells sorted from blood. These receptors came from a man under 40 in good health.

The chain combines TRBV7-9 with TRBJ2-7; D is undetermined. Germline values: CDR1 SEHNR, CDR2 FQNEAQ (reference sequence). The CDR3 runs to 10 residues. The V end lost 1 base, the J end lost 7 bases, and 2 bases lay between the germline ends. The CDR3 protein is CASSLGEQYF. The DNA of the CDR3 is TGTGCCAGCAGCTTAGGGGAGCAGTACTTC.

This chain connects TRBV29-1 to TRBJ2-7; 7 nucleotides agree with TRBD2. The CDR3 runs 14 residues. Per the germline V gene, CDR1 is SQVTM and CDR2 is ANQGSEA. The ends lost 4 bases at V and 0 bases at J; junction bases unmatched: 6. CDR3 protein: CSVGGGTNSYEQYF. The CDR3 DNA reads TGCAGCGTTGGTGGAGGGACTAACTCCTACGAGCAGTACTTC.

The chain joins TRBV5-8 to TRBJ2-5; D remains ambiguous. With 4 bases removed from V and 4 bases from J, the gap between germline ends came to 14 bases. The CDR3 totals 14 residues. The germline V gene has CDR1 SGHTS and CDR2 YDEGEE. In nucleotides, the CDR3 is TGTGCCAGCAGCAGCTGGAGACGGTTAGAGACCCAGTACTTC. Amino acids: CASSSWRRLETQYF.

There are a few counts of this clone. The chain recombines TRBV18 with TRBJ2-3; 12 nucleotides agree with TRBD2. CDR3 length: 17 residues. V was pared by 1 base and J by 6 bases, with 8 bases of the junction left unmatched. Germline assignment: CDR1 KGHSH and CDR2 LQKENI. The CDR3 spells CASSPLQTSGRLDTQYF. The CDR3 DNA reads TGTGCCAGCTCACCACTACAGACTAGCGGGAGATTGGATACGCAGTATTTT. Using reference TRBV18 and TRBJ2-3 for the parts outside the CDR3, the full variable domain is NAGVMQNPRHLVRRRGQEARLRCSPMKGHSHVYWYRQLPEEGLKFMVYLQKENIIDESGMPKERFSAEFPKEGPSILRIQQVVRGDSAAYFCASSPLQTSGRLDTQYFGPGTRLTVL.

This clone was seen just once. V usage is TRBV6-5 and J usage is TRBJ2-1; D call uncertain. The V end lost 5 bases, the J end lost 4 bases, and 12 bases lay between the germline ends. The length of the CDR3 is 14 residues. Germline V gene lookup returns CDR1 MNHEY and CDR2 SVGAGI. The CDR3 nucleotides read TGTGCCAGCAGTCCCTCAACCGGGTACAATGAGCAGTTCTTC. Its translation: CASSPSTGYNEQFF.

The chain couples TRBV5-8 to TRBJ2-7; D is uncertain. Trimming left V 2 bases short and J 2 bases short, with 11 bases between. CDR3 size: 14 residues. CDR1 and CDR2 (germline): SGHTS, YDEGEE. The CDR3 region has the DNA TGTGCCAGCAGCTTTCATGCAGGAGCCTACGAGCAGTACTTC. Translation: CASSFHAGAYEQYF.

The chain joins TRBV6-5 to TRBJ2-3; D is possibly TRBD2 (5 bases). V lost 6 bases and J 3 bases, leaving 13 bases between the germline ends. Germline V gives CDR1 MNHEY, CDR2 SVGAGI. This CDR3 region has 14 residues. The CDR3 coding sequence is TGTGCCAGCAGCCTCTCGGGGTGGACAGATACGCAGTATTTT. This translates into CASSLSGWTDTQYF.

The chain has TRBV30 and TRBJ2-1, with D possibly being TRBD2 (6 bases). This CDR3 is 13 amino acids long. The germline gives CDR1 GTSNPN, CDR2 SVGIG (reference sequence). The V gene lost 1 base and the J gene lost 8 bases, with 12 bases spanning the gap. The DNA of the CDR3 is TGTGCCTGGAGTGCGGGAGTTATGGATGAGCAGTTCTTC. Translation: CAWSAGVMDEQFF.

The V call is TRBV15, the J call TRBJ2-7, with 8 bases that match TRBD1. J gave up 2 bases and V 5 bases, and 5 bases lay outside the gene matches. Germline CDR1 LNHNV, CDR2 YYDKDF (reference sequence). The CDR3 extends over 14 amino acids. CDR3 loop: CATSLGQGAYEQYF. DNA of the CDR3: TGTGCCACCAGCCTAGGACAGGGCGCCTACGAGCAGTACTTC.

This clone was observed a single time. The chain carries TRBV4-3 and TRBJ2-3; D is ambiguous. The CDR3 sequence is 16 residues long. Germline-derived CDR1 and CDR2 are LGHNA and YSLEER. The V end was cut by 0 bases, the J end by 2 bases, with 12 bases between. The CDR3 loop is CASSQDVGASTDTQYF. CDR3 nucleotide sequence: TGCGCCAGCAGCCAAGATGTAGGAGCGTCCACAGATACGCAGTATTTT.

This clone was seen only once. The chain couples TRBV27 to TRBJ1-5, with D maybe TRBD1 (5 bases). Germline loops: CDR1 MNHEY, CDR2 SMNVEV (reference sequence). Trimming cost V 4 bases and J 6 bases, with 13 bases left between them. This CDR3 contains 14 residues. Here the CDR3 DNA reads TGTGCCAGCAGTTCTCGACTTGGGGGTCAGCCCCAGCATTTT. Its protein product is CASSSRLGGQPQHF.

The chain is built from TRBV4-3 and TRBJ2-2; 10 nucleotides agree with TRBD2. J gave up 4 bases and V 1 base, and 3 bases lay outside the gene matches. CDR1 and CDR2 (germline): LGHNA, YSLEER. The CDR3 totals 16 residues. CDR3 protein: CASSQGGLASTGELFF. The CDR3, as DNA: TGCGCCAGCAGCCAAGGGGGACTAGCGAGCACCGGGGAGCTGTTTTTT.

This clone was observed a single time. This CDR3 is also generated by other DNA sequences in the sample. The CDR3 reads CASSFGRDTEAFF. CDR3 nucleotide sequence: TGTGCCAGCAGTTTCGGTCGGGACACTGAAGCTTTCTTT. The rearrangement uses TRBV27 and TRBJ1-1, with D unresolved. In germline, CDR1 is MNHEY, CDR2 SMNVEV (reference sequence). V was cut by 3 bases and J by 3 bases, with 8 bases left in between. The CDR3 has 13 residues.

CDR3 coding DNA: TGTGCCAGCAGTTTATTCTTGGCAGGGTTAAATCAAGCTTTCTTT. This translates into CASSLFLAGLNQAFF. The chain links TRBV27 to TRBJ1-1; maybe TRBD1 (5 bases). The CDR3 consists of 15 residues. Germline CDR1 reads MNHEY; CDR2 reads SMNVEV (reference sequence). Trimming took 1 base from V and 9 from J, leaving 18 bases between them.

The rearrangement uses TRBV11-2 and TRBJ2-1; 7 positions match TRBD2. This CDR3 comprises 18 residues. Germline assignment: CDR1 SGHAT and CDR2 FQNNGV. Losses at the gene ends were 5 bases for V and 2 bases for J; bases not matched to a gene: 15. In DNA, the CDR3 is TGTGCCAGCAGCCCCTGGCCTAGCGGCAAACAAACCTACAATGAGCAGTTCTTC. This codes for CASSPWPSGKQTYNEQFF.

V usage is TRBV5-6 and J usage is TRBJ1-2; D may be TRBD1 (6 bases). The germline V gene encodes CDR1 SGHDT and CDR2 YYEEEE. Trimming cost V 4 bases and J 8 bases, with 21 bases left between them. This CDR3 region has 15 residues. The CDR3 region is CASSLAFRDKEGYTF. The CDR3 nucleotides read TGTGCCAGCAGCCTGGCGTTCCGGGACAAAGAGGGCTACACCTTC.

As DNA, the CDR3 is TGTGCCACCGCACGGAGGGACAGGGGGCTTGGGGAGCTGTTTTTT. It specifies CATARRDRGLGELFF. The chain employs TRBV15 and TRBJ2-2, with 12 positions matching TRBD1. Trimming cost V 8 bases and J 8 bases; bases outside gene matches: 9. The CDR3 extends over 15 amino acids. The germline V gene has CDR1 LNHNV and CDR2 YYDKDF (reference sequence).

The J gene is TRBJ2-5, the V gene TRBV7-9, with 11 bases fitting TRBD2. This CDR3 comprises 16 residues. CDR1 is SEHNR and CDR2 is FQNEAQ in the germline V gene (reference sequence). The J segment lost 1 base and the V segment lost 4 bases, leaving 5 bases of the junction unmatched. CDR3 sequence reads: CASSSISGRAQETQYF. Here the CDR3 DNA reads TGTGCCAGCAGCTCCATTAGCGGGAGGGCCCAAGAGACCCAGTACTTC.

This clone has only a few counts. The chain employs TRBV28 and TRBJ2-1; TRBD2 agrees at 7 bases. Germline CDR1 reads MDHEN; CDR2 reads SYDVKM. The J segment lost 2 bases and the V segment lost 3 bases, leaving 7 bases of the junction unmatched. The CDR3 length is 16 residues. This CDR3 reads CASSFTSGEPYNEQFF. The CDR3 DNA is TGTGCCAGCAGTTTTACCAGCGGGGAACCCTACAATGAGCAGTTCTTC. The full variable domain, in which reference TRBV28 and TRBJ2-1 provide the parts outside the CDR3, is DVKVTQSSRYLVKRTGEKVFLECVQDMDHENMFWYRQDPGLGLRLIYFSYDVKMKEKGDIPEGYSVSREKKERFSLILESASTNQTSMYLCASSFTSGEPYNEQFFGPGTRLTVL.

CDR3 sequence (DNA): TGCAGCGTTGAGGGTCTCGTTTCCGAGCAGTACTTC. It specifies CSVEGLVSEQYF. The genes are TRBV29-1 and TRBJ2-7, with no clear D. CDR3 length equals 12 residues. V lost 3 bases and J lost 6, with 12 bases in between. Per germline, CDR1 SQVTM and CDR2 ANQGSEA.

The chain recombines TRBV2 with TRBJ2-7; 8 nucleotides match TRBD2. Trimming cost V 6 bases and J 0 bases; bases outside gene matches: 4. Germline V gene data show CDR1 as SNHLY and CDR2 as FYNNEI. The CDR3 contains 14 residues. The CDR3 sequence: CASRRTSRSYEQYF. The CDR3 DNA reads TGTGCCAGCAGGAGGACTAGCCGCTCCTACGAGCAGTACTTC. The whole variable domain, remainder taken from reference TRBV2 and TRBJ2-7, is EPEVTQTPSHQVTQMGQEVILRCVPISNHLYFYWYRQILGQKVEFLVSFYNNEISEKSEIFDDQFSVERPDGSNFTLKIRSTKLEDSAMYFCASRRTSRSYEQYFGPGTRLTVT.